This T cell receptor (beta chain) was sequenced during a study of shared clonotypes between healthy human individuals. Overall study findings and caveats: Clonotype sharing across donors was expected to vary with sequencing depth.

On this clone itself: What it binds is not known.

The CDR3 length is 15 residues. Germline CDR1 MRHNA, CDR2 SNTAGT. J was trimmed by 12 bases and V by 0 bases; bases with no gene match: 8. Clones were read by immunoSEQ multiplex PCR, and TCRdb kept only the in-frame ones, dropping some. The sample contains more than 2,000,000 clones, around nine tenths of which appear only once. The receptor was isolated from a man younger than 35 in good health. The chain couples TRBV6-4 to TRBJ2-1; 10 nucleotides align to TRBD2. The sample taken for sequencing was naive CD4+ T cells sorted from blood. Subset described: CD45RA+ positively selected. This CDR3 is CASSDSRAGGRGQFF. For the CDR3, the DNA is TGTGCCAGCAGTGACTCCCGAGCGGGGGGGCGTGGGCAGTTCTTC.